These T cell receptor beta chains were read from a single sample in a study of neoadjuvant nivolumab and ipilimumab in lung cancer. Method: immunoSEQ multiplex PCR; TCRdb's copy keeps in-frame clones and lacks some. The data show about 18,000 clones, with around three quarters seen just once and about 6.6% held by the top ten. The material sequenced was tumor tissue, taken after neoadjuvant nivolumab, alone or with ipilimumab, at or shortly before surgery. These receptors all stem from an adult with non-small cell lung cancer. Both conserved end residues are part of each CDR3. D genes are given only for firm matches. Clone size is given for some rows only: seen once, a few or many times, or a class if the clone is expanded.

clone size	V gene	J gene	D gene	CDR3 protein	CDR3 DNA
.	TRBV28	TRBJ1-2	TRBD1	CASSIGTGDGYTF	TGTGCCAGCAGTATTGGGACAGGTGATGGCTACACCTTC
.	TRBV6-5	TRBJ2-1	.	CASSSLEVNNEQFF	TGTGCCAGCAGTTCCCTGGAGGTCAACAATGAGCAGTTCTTC
once	TRBV15	TRBJ2-4	TRBD1	CATSTRLTGTRDIQYF	TGTGCCACCAGCACCAGGCTGACAGGGACAAGAGACATTCAGTACTTC
.	TRBV7-9	TRBJ2-5	.	CASSSQETQYF	TGTGCCAGCAGCAGCCAAGAGACCCAGTACTTC
.	TRBV6-1	TRBJ1-2	TRBD1	CASSKTGTGNYGYTF	TGTGCCAGCAGTAAAACCGGGACAGGGAACTATGGCTACACCTTC
.	TRBV15	TRBJ2-5	TRBD2	CATSRGLAGVRETQYF	TGTGCCACCAGCAGAGGACTAGCGGGAGTTAGGGAGACCCAGTACTTC
.	TRBV7-9	TRBJ2-7	.	CASSLVQATYEQYF	TGTGCCAGCAGCTTAGTACAGGCGACCTACGAGCAGTACTTC
.	TRBV30	TRBJ2-1	TRBD1	CAWSRGTGLYNEQFF	TGTGCCTGGAGCCGAGGGACAGGGCTCTACAATGAGCAGTTCTTC
.	TRBV6-1	TRBJ2-5	TRBD2	CASSVFSGTSGRVGETQYF	TGTGCCAGCAGTGTCTTCTCAGGGACTAGCGGGAGGGTCGGAGAGACCCAGTACTTC
.	TRBV30	TRBJ1-1	.	CAWSGPMNTEAFF	TGTGCCTGGAGTGGCCCGATGAACACTGAAGCTTTCTTT
once	TRBV4-1	TRBJ1-4	.	CASSPLTPSTNEKLFF	TGCGCCAGCAGCCCCCTAACCCCATCAACTAATGAAAAACTGTTTTTT
.	TRBV11-2	TRBJ1-1	.	CASSLVGSVRQTSNTEAFF	TGTGCCAGCAGCTTAGTGGGATCGGTACGTCAGACGTCGAACACTGAAGCTTTCTTT
few	TRBV2	TRBJ2-7	TRBD2	CASTPASGGYSYEQYF	TGTGCCAGTACCCCTGCTAGCGGGGGGTACTCCTACGAGCAGTACTTC
.	TRBV27	TRBJ2-7	TRBD1	CASSLMAGQGYEQYF	TGTGCCAGCAGTTTAATGGCGGGACAGGGCTACGAGCAGTACTTC
.	TRBV6-1	TRBJ1-4	.	CASSVGQLKLFF	TGTGCCAGCAGTGTAGGGCAGCTAAAACTGTTTTTT
once	TRBV7-2	TRBJ2-3	.	CASSGWTLGPDTQYF	TGTGCCAGCAGCGGTTGGACTTTGGGCCCAGATACGCAGTATTTT
.	TRBV15	TRBJ2-7	TRBD1	CATSRDRGGYEQYF	TGTGCCACCAGCAGGGACAGGGGCGGATACGAGCAGTACTTC
.	TRBV30	TRBJ2-2	.	CAWCQDTGELFF	TGTGCCTGGTGCCAGGATACCGGGGAGCTGTTTTTT
.	TRBV6-6	TRBJ2-7	.	CASTLEISYEQYF	TGTGCCAGCACATTAGAGATCTCCTACGAGCAGTACTTC
.	TRBV7-2	TRBJ2-7	.	CASSLDSSYEQYF	TGTGCCAGCAGCTTGGACAGTTCCTACGAGCAGTACTTC
.	TRBV10-3	TRBJ2-7	.	CAISRGTEQYF	TGTGCCATCAGTAGGGGGACCGAGCAGTACTTC
.	TRBV6-5	TRBJ2-5	TRBD2	CASSFRTSGYQETQYF	TGTGCCAGCAGTTTTCGGACTAGCGGGTACCAAGAGACCCAGTACTTC
few	TRBV18	TRBJ2-7	.	CASSPARSGYEQYF	TGTGCCAGCTCACCGGCACGGTCGGGCTACGAGCAGTACTTC
.	TRBV9	TRBJ2-7	.	CASSVAPGSEQYF	TGTGCCAGCAGCGTAGCCCCCGGGAGCGAGCAGTACTTC
.	TRBV5-4	TRBJ2-5	.	CASSLVGKETQYF	TGTGCCAGCAGCTTGGTGGGGAAAGAGACCCAGTACTTC
.	TRBV5-1	TRBJ2-7	TRBD2	CASSLGLAGGYEQYF	TGCGCCAGCAGCTTGGGGCTAGCGGGAGGGTACGAGCAGTACTTC
.	TRBV5-3	TRBJ2-7	TRBD1	CARSHVGTGGAGAQNEQYF	TGTGCCAGAAGCCACGTTGGGACAGGGGGCGCGGGGGCACAGAACGAGCAGTACTTC
.	TRBV9	TRBJ1-2	.	CASSVDGFNYGYTF	TGTGCCAGCAGCGTAGACGGGTTTAACTATGGCTACACCTTC
.	TRBV7-8	TRBJ2-1	TRBD2	CASSPRTSGSRNEQFF	TGTGCCAGCAGCCCTAGGACTAGCGGGAGTAGGAATGAGCAGTTCTTC
.	TRBV11-2	TRBJ1-4	TRBD1	CASSRDRGSEKLFF	TGTGCCAGCAGCCGGGACAGGGGGTCCGAAAAACTGTTTTTT
.	TRBV7-9	TRBJ2-7	.	CASSPQPYEQYF	TGTGCCAGCAGCCCTCAGCCCTACGAGCAGTACTTC
.	TRBV15	TRBJ2-7	TRBD1	CATSRAYPGQGAAGEEQYF	TGTGCCACCAGCAGAGCCTACCCGGGACAGGGAGCGGCGGGGGAAGAGCAGTACTTC
once	TRBV11-2	TRBJ2-3	TRBD2	CASSLGIAGGPTDTQYF	TGTGCCAGCAGCTTAGGGATAGCGGGAGGGCCCACAGATACGCAGTATTTT
.	TRBV15	TRBJ2-3	.	CATQRGTDTDTQYF	TGTGCCACCCAGCGTGGCACAGACACAGATACGCAGTATTTT
.	TRBV30	TRBJ2-7	TRBD1	CAWSWAGGEQYF	TGTGCCTGGAGCTGGGCAGGGGGCGAGCAGTACTTC
once	TRBV11-2	TRBJ2-5	TRBD2	CASSHDSGTSGRGETQYF	TGTGCCAGCAGCCACGACTCCGGGACTAGCGGGAGGGGTGAGACCCAGTACTTC
.	TRBV19	TRBJ2-3	TRBD2	CASSRYSGRGDTQYF	TGTGCCAGTAGTAGGTATAGCGGGAGAGGAGATACGCAGTATTTT
few	TRBV14	TRBJ2-3	.	CASSHTARQYF	TGTGCCAGCAGCCATACAGCCCGGCAGTATTTT